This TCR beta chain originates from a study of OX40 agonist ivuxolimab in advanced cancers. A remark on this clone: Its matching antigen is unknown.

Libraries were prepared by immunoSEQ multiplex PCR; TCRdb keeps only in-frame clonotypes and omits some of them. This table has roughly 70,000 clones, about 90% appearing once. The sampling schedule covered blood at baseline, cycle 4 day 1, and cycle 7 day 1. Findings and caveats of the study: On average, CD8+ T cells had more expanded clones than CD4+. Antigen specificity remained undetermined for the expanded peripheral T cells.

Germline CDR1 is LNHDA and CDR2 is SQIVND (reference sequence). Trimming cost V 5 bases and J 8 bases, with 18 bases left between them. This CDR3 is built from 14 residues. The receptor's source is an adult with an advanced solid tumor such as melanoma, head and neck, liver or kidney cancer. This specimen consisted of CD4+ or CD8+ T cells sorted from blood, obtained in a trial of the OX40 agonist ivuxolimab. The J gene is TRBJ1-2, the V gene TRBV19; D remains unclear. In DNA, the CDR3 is TGTGCCAGTAGTCACTCCCTGGCGCCCAGGGGCTACACCTTC. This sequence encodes CASSHSLAPRGYTF.